The 4 T cell receptor beta chains below come from one sample, sequenced in a study of OX40 agonist ivuxolimab in advanced cancers. Sequencing was performed with immunoSEQ multiplex PCR; in TCRdb, only in-frame clones are kept and a portion is missing. The repertoire holds roughly 61,000 clones, with 88% as singletons. Sequenced material: CD4+ or CD8+ T cells sorted from blood, taken in a trial of the OX40 agonist ivuxolimab. Receptor source: an adult with an advanced solid tumor such as melanoma, head and neck, liver or kidney cancer.

The rearrangement joins TRBV6-5 to TRBJ1-5; D unclear. Germline CDR1 reads MNHEY; CDR2 reads SVGAGI. V lost 2 bases, J lost 3 bases, and 8 bases lay in between. The CDR3 runs to 14 residues. The CDR3 DNA follows: TGTGCCAGCAGTTACCAGTCTCCCAATCAGCCCCAGCATTTT. Encoded protein: CASSYQSPNQPQHF.

The V call is TRBV18, the J call TRBJ1-1; D gene unclear. The CDR3 extends over 12 amino acids. Trimming left V 6 bases short and J 3 bases short, with 8 bases between. Looked up from germline, CDR1 is KGHSH and CDR2 is LQKENI. The CDR3 is CASSRRDTEAFF. CDR3 nucleotide sequence: TGTGCCAGCTCGAGGAGGGACACTGAAGCTTTCTTT.

J is TRBJ1-2 and V is TRBV7-8, with 9 nucleotides matching TRBD1. The CDR3 has 13 residues. V shed 5 bases and J 8 bases; nucleotides not matched to a gene: 6. From germline, CDR1 is SGHVS and CDR2 FQNEAQ. The chain's CDR3 is CASSPPDRGGYTF. The CDR3 DNA reads TGTGCCAGCAGCCCGCCGGACAGGGGCGGCTACACCTTC.

Details on this clone: Its ends do not fully match the called genes, so a read error is possible. This rearrangement joins TRBV7-9 to TRBJ1-4; 7 positions match TRBD1. Germline CDR1 reads SEHNR; CDR2 reads FQNEAQ (reference sequence). This CDR3 comprises 15 residues. In nucleotides, the CDR3 is TGTGCCAGCAGCCTCCGGGAGGGGGCAGGAGAAAAACCGTTTTTT. This translates into CASSLREGAGEKPFF.